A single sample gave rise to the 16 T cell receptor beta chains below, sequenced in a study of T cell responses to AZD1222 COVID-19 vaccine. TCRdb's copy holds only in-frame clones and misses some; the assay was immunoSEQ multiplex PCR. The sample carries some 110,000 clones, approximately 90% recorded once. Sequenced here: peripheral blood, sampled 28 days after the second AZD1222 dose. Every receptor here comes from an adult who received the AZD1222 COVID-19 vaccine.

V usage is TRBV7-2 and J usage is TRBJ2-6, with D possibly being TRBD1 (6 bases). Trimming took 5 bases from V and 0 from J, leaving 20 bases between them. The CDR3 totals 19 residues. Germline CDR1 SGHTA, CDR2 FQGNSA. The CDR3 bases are TGTGCCAGCAGCCAAGACAGGCCGGTTGCGTACTCTGGGGCCAACGTCCTGACTTTC. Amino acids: CASSQDRPVAYSGANVLTF.

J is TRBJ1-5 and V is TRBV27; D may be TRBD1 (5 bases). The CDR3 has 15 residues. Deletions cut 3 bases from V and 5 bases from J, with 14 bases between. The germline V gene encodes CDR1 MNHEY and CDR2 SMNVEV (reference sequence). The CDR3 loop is CASSFAGGRDQPQHF. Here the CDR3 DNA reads TGTGCCAGCAGTTTCGCCGGGGGTCGCGATCAGCCCCAGCATTTT.

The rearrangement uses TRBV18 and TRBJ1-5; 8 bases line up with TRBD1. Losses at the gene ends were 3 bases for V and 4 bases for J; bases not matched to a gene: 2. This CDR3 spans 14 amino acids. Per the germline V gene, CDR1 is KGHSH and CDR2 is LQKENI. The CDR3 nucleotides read TGTGCCAGCTCACCGGGACAGGCGAATCAGCCCCAGCATTTT. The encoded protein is CASSPGQANQPQHF.

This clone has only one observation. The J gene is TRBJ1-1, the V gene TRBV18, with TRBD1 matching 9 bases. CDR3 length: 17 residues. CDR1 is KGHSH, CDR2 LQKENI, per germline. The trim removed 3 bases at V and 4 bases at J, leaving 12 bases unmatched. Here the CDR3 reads CASSPVGTGQGSTEAFF. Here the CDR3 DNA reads TGTGCCAGCTCACCGGTCGGGACAGGGCAGGGCAGCACTGAAGCTTTCTTT.

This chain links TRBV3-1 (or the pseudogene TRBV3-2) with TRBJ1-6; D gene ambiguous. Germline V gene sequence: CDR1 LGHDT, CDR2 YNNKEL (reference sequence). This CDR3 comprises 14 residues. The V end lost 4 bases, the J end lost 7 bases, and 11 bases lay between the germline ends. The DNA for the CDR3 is TGTGCCAGCAGCCTTTCCGGGCGCAATTCACCCCTCCACTTT. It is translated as CASSLSGRNSPLHF.

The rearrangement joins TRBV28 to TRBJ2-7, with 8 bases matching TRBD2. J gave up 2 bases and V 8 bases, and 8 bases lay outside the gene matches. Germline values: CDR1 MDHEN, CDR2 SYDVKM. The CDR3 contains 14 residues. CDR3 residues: CASQRGLGPYEQYF. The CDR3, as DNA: TGTGCCAGCCAAAGGGGACTAGGCCCCTACGAGCAGTACTTC.

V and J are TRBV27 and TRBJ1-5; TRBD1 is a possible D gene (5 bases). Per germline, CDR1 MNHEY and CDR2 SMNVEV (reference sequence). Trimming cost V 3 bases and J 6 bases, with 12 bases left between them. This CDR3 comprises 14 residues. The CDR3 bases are TGTGCCAGCAGTTTTTCGGGGCACGGTCAGCCCCAGCATTTT. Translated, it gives CASSFSGHGQPQHF.

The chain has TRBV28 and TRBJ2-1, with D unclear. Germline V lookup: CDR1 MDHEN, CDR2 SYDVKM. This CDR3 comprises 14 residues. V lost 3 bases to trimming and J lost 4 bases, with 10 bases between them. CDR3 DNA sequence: TGTGCCAGCAGTTTTTTGGTCACATACAATGAGCAGTTCTTC. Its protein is CASSFLVTYNEQFF.

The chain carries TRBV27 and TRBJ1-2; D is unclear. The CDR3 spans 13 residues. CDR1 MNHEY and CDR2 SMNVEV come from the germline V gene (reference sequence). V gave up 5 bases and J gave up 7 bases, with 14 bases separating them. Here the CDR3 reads CASSAKVPFGYTF. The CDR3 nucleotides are TGTGCCAGCAGTGCGAAAGTCCCTTTTGGCTACACCTTC.

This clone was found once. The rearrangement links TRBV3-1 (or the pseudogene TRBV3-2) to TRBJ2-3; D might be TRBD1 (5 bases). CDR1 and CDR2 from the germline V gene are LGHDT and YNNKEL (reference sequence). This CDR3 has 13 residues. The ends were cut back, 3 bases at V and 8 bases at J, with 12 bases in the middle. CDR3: CASSQMLRGTQYF. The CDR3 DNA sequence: TGTGCCAGCAGCCAGATGTTAAGGGGTACGCAGTATTTT.

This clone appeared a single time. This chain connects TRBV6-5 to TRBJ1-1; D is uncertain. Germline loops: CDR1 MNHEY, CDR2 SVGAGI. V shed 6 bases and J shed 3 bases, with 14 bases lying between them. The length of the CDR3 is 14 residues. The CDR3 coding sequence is TGTGCCAGCAGGGCTTGGGAAGATCACACTGAAGCTTTCTTT. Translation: CASRAWEDHTEAFF.

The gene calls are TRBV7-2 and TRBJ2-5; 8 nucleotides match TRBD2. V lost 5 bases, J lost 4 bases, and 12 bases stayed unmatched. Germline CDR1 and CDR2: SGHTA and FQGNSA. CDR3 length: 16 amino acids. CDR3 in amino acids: CASSPARGRQGETQYF. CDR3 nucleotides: TGTGCCAGCAGCCCAGCACGCGGGAGGCAGGGAGAGACCCAGTACTTC.

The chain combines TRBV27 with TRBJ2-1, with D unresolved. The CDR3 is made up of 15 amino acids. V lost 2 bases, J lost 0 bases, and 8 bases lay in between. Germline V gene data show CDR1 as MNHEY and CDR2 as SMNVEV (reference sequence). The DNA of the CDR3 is TGTGCCAGCAGTTTAACGGAAAGCTCCTACAATGAGCAGTTCTTC. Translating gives CASSLTESSYNEQFF.

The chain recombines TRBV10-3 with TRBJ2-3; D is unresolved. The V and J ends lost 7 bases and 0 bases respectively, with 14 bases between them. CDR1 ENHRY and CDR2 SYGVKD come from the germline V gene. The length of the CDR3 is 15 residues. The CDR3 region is CAIKDQVSSTDTQYF. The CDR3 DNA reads TGTGCCATCAAGGATCAGGTGTCTAGCACAGATACGCAGTATTTT.

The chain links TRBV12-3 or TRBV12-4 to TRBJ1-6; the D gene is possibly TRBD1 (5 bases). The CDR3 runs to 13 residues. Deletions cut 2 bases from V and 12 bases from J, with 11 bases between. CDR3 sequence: CASSLRGRGPLHF. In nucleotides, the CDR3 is TGTGCCAGCAGTTTAAGAGGGAGGGGACCCCTCCACTTT.

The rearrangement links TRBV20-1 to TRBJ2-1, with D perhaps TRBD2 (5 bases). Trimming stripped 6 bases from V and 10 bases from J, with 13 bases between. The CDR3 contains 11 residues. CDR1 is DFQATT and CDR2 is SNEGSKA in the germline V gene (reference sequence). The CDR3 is CSAQAPGEQFF. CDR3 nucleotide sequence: TGCAGTGCCCAAGCGCCGGGGGAGCAGTTCTTC.